This entry lists 6 T cell receptor beta chains sequenced from one sample in a study of blood T cell repertoires in COVID-19. TCRdb's copy holds only in-frame clones and misses some; the assay was immunoSEQ multiplex PCR. The table lists roughly 250,000 clones, 91% of them singletons. The sample comprised PBMCs or T cells enriched from blood (not recorded which). The receptors derive from a human donor in a cohort exposed to, infected with or recovered from COVID-19 (not recorded which). The donor label of this sample is uncertain.

Here the CDR3 DNA reads TGTGCCAGCAGCTTGGTAGGGGGCGGAGACCTTAATCAGCCCCAGCATTTT. Translated: CASSLVGGGDLNQPQHF. The chain links TRBV5-6 to TRBJ1-5; 7 bases agree with TRBD1. V shed 0 bases, J shed 4 bases, and the junction held 10 bases outside the gene matches. Germline V lookup: CDR1 SGHDT, CDR2 YYEEEE. The CDR3 consists of 17 residues.

The rearrangement uses TRBV7-2 and TRBJ1-2; 11 bases are a match to TRBD1. CDR1 and CDR2 (germline): SGHTA, FQGNSA. The J segment lost 8 bases and the V segment lost 4 bases, leaving 6 bases of the junction unmatched. CDR3 length: 14 residues. The CDR3 reads CASSWDRGYGGYTF. CDR3 sequence (DNA): TGTGCCAGCAGCTGGGACAGGGGGTATGGAGGCTACACCTTC.

This chain joins TRBV7-2 and TRBJ2-1, with 11 bases identical to TRBD2. With 7 bases clipped from V and 10 bases from J, the junction kept 12 bases outside the gene matches. Germline CDR1 SGHTA, CDR2 FQGNSA. CDR3 length: 15 residues. The CDR3 sequence: CASTPGSGGAREQFF. The CDR3 DNA sequence: TGTGCCAGCACCCCTGGTAGCGGGGGGGCCAGAGAGCAGTTCTTC.

This clone occurred a few times. The chain is built from TRBV7-2 and TRBJ2-3, with 8 nucleotides matching TRBD2. Germline assignment: CDR1 SGHTA and CDR2 FQGNSA. CDR3 size: 16 residues. The J segment lost 3 bases and the V segment lost 5 bases, leaving 10 bases of the junction unmatched. The chain's CDR3 is CASSLRGGATTDTQYF. The DNA of the CDR3 is TGTGCCAGCAGCCTACGGGGGGGGGCAACGACAGATACGCAGTATTTT.

The CDR3 sequence: CASSLGGASGNTEAFF. The CDR3, as DNA: TGTGCCAGCAGCTTGGGCGGGGCCAGTGGGAACACTGAAGCTTTCTTT. The chain combines TRBV5-4 with TRBJ1-1; a weak D match, TRBD1 (5 bases). Germline CDR1 SGHNT, CDR2 YYREEE (reference sequence). The V end was cut by 0 bases, the J end by 1 base, with 13 bases between. The CDR3 consists of 16 residues.

This sequence joins TRBV18 and TRBJ1-3, with D possibly being TRBD1 (5 bases). V was trimmed by 4 bases and J by 0 bases, leaving 10 bases between them. The germline gives CDR1 KGHSH, CDR2 LQKENI. The CDR3 has 15 amino acids. This chain's CDR3 is CASSRSTVSGNTIYF. CDR3 in DNA: TGTGCCAGCTCACGTTCGACAGTCTCTGGAAACACCATATATTTT.